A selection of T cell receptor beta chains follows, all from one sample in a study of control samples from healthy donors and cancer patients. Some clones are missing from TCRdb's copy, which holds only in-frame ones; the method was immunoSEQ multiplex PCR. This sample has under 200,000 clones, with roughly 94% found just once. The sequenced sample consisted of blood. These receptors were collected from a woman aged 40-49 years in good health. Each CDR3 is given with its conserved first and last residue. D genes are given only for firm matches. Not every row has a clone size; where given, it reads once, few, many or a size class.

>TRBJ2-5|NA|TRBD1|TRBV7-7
CASSLGTAGETQYF
TGTGCTAGCAGCTTGGGGACAGCAGGAGAGACCCAGTACTTC
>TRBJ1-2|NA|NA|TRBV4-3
CASSQQVRLGGYTF
TGCGCCAGCAGCCAACAGGTGAGACTGGGCGGCTACACCTTC
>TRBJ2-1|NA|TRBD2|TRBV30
CAWAPGLGLNEQFF
TGTGCCTGGGCCCCGGGACTAGGACTTAATGAGCAGTTCTTC
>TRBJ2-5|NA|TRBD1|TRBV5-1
CASSHGQGGETQYF
TGCGCCAGCAGCCACGGACAGGGGGGAGAGACCCAGTACTTC
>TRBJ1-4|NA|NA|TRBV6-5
CASSYSLGVGEKLFF
TGTGCCAGCAGTTACTCTTTGGGGGTAGGCGAAAAACTGTTTTTT
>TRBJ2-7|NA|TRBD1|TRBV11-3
CASSPGTAYEQYF
TGTGCCAGCAGCCCAGGGACAGCCTACGAGCAGTACTTC
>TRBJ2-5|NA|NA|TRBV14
CASSQGSGVGRETQYF
TGTGCCAGCAGCCAAGGTTCGGGGGTAGGTCGAGAGACCCAGTACTTC
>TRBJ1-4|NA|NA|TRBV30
CASAAGATNEKLFF
TGTGCCTCCGCTGCGGGGGCAACTAATGAAAAACTGTTTTTT
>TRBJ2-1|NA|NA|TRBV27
CASSLIGSYEQFF
TGTGCCAGTAGTCTTATCGGGAGCTATGAGCAGTTCTTC
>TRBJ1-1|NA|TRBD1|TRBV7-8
CASSLGGEDTEAFF
TGTGCCAGCAGCCTAGGGGGCGAAGACACTGAAGCTTTCTTT
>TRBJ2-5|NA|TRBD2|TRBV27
CASSFWGTSGSDGRETQYF
TGTGCCAGCAGTTTTTGGGGGACTAGCGGGAGCGACGGGCGAGAGACCCAGTACTTC
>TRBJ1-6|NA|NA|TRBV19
CASSIGLGSSPLHF
TGTGCCAGTAGTATAGGTCTAGGATCTTCACCCCTCCACTTT
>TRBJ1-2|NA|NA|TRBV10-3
CAIRMGRGENGYTF
TGTGCCATCAGAATGGGACGGGGAGAGAATGGCTACACCTTC
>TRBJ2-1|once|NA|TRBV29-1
CSYTSLKPTNEQFF
TGCAGCTACACATCGCTAAAACCAACAAATGAGCAGTTCTTC
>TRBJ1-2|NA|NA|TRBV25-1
CASSEAGSNYGYTF
TGTGCCAGCAGTGAGGCAGGGTCTAACTATGGCTACACCTTC
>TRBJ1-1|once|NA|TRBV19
CATWEGARGTEAFF
TGTGCCACTTGGGAAGGGGCGAGGGGCACTGAAGCTTTCTTT
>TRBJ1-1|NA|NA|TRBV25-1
CASSESVGAPTEAFF
TGTGCCAGCAGTGAATCGGTAGGGGCCCCCACTGAAGCTTTCTTT
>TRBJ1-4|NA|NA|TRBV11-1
CASSPDNEKLFF
TGTGCCAGCAGCCCCGATAATGAAAAACTGTTTTTT
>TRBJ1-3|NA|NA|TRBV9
CASSARQAGGNTIYF
TGTGCCAGCAGCGCCAGACAGGCAGGAGGAAACACCATATATTTT
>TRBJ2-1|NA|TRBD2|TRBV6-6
CASGAGDEQFF
TGTGCCAGCGGAGCGGGAGATGAGCAGTTCTTC